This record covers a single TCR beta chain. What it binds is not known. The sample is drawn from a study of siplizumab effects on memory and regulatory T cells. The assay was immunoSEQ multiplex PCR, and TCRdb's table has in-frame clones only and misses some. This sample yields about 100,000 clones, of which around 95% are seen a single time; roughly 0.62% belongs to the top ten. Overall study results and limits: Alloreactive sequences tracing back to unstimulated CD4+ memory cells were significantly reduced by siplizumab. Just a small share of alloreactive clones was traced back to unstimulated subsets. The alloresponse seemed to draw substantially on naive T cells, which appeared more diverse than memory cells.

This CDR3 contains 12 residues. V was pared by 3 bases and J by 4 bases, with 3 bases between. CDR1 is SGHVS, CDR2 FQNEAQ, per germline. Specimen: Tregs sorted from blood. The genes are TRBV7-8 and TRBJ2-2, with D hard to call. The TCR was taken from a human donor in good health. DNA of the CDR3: TGTGCCAGCAGCTTGAGCACCGGGGAGCTGTTTTTT. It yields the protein CASSLSTGELFF.